This note documents a single T cell receptor beta chain sequence. The data were taken from a study of blood T cell repertoires in COVID-19. Study background: Collection of acute and convalescent COVID-19 samples took place in the United States, Italy and Spain.

Enrollees, about 18 to 90 years old, lived in approximately 25 US areas. Produced via immunoSEQ multiplex PCR; TCRdb's table is partial and in-frame only. The sample lists 160,000 or so clones, 65% to 90% occurring once. The V and J ends lost 6 bases and 9 bases, in that order; junction bases with no gene match: 13. This CDR3 is built from 16 residues. Germline values: CDR1 MDHEN, CDR2 SYDVKM. Material: PBMCs or T cells enriched from blood (not recorded which). The chain joins TRBV28 to TRBJ2-3; 12 bases match TRBD2. The TCR sequence derives from a man between 45 and 60 years old who had recovered from COVID-19. This CDR3 reads CASSRTSGETWRTQYF. DNA of the CDR3: TGTGCCAGCAGCAGGACTAGCGGGGAGACCTGGAGGACGCAGTATTTT.